This T cell receptor beta chain was captured in a study of cytomegalovirus exposure and HLA in healthy donors. Study-wide points: Relative to equally common others, HLA-associated TCR beta chains showed greater clonal expansion in a later analysis. An analysis done earlier found most TCR beta V segments productive about 90% or about 30% of the time.

The PCR ran on 60 Vbeta and 13 Jbeta primers. The repertoire was sequenced with immunoSEQ multiplex PCR; TCRdb's copy has only in-frame clones and lacks some. The sample has roughly 120,000 clones; about 75% are singletons. Remarks on this clone: The antigen remains unidentified.

The CDR3 is made up of 16 amino acids. V was clipped by 3 bases and J by 1 base; unmatched bases: 10. Germline V lookup: CDR1 SGHDT, CDR2 YYEEEE. Sequencing used PBMCs. The chain links TRBV5-6 to TRBJ2-7, with 7 bases aligning to TRBD2. The receptor was isolated from a man in his sixties in good health and CMV-seropositive. CDR3 loop: CASSSNRDYSSYEQYF. In DNA, the CDR3 is TGTGCCAGCAGCTCAAACCGGGACTACTCATCCTACGAGCAGTACTTC.